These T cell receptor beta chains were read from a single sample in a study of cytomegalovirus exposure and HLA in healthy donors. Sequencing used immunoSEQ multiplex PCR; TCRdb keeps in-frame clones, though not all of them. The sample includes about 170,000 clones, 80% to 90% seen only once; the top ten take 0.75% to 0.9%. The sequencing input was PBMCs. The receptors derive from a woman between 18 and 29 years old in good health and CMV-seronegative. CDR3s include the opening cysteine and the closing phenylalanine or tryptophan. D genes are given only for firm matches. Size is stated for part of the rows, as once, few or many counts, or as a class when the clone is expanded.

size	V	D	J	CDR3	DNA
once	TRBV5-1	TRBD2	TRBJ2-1	CASSLESGGWDEQFF	TGCGCCAGCAGCTTGGAGTCGGGAGGGTGGGATGAGCAGTTCTTC
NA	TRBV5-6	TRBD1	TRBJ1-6	CASTRSQGAVSPLHF	TGTGCCAGCACCAGATCCCAGGGGGCCGTATCACCCCTCCACTTT
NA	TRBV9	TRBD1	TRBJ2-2	CASSAQGWTGELFF	TGTGCCAGCAGCGCACAGGGGTGGACCGGGGAGCTGTTTTTT
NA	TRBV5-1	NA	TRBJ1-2	CASSLVGRDGYTF	TGCGCCAGCAGCTTGGTAGGCAGGGATGGCTACACCTTC
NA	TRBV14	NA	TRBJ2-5	CASSQDNWWGEETQYF	TGTGCCAGCAGCCAAGATAACTGGTGGGGCGAAGAGACCCAGTACTTC
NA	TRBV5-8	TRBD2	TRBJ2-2	CASSELAGGLTGELFF	TGTGCCAGCAGCGAACTAGCGGGAGGACTCACCGGGGAGCTGTTTTTC
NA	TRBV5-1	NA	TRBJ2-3	CASSYLESGDTQYF	TGCGCCAGCAGCTACTTAGAGAGCGGGGATACGCAGTATTTT
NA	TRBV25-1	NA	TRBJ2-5	CASSGSGSRGETQYF	TGTGCCAGCAGTGGATCCGGGAGTCGCGGGGAGACCCAGTACTTC
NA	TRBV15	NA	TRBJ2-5	CATFPRAPGKETQYF	TGTGCCACCTTCCCCAGGGCCCCGGGCAAAGAGACCCAGTACTTC
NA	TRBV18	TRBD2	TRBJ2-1	CASSPAFSGNNEQFF	TGTGCCAGCTCACCAGCGTTTAGCGGGAACAATGAGCAGTTCTTC
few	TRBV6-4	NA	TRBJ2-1	CASSDSDQGGNEQFF	TGTGCCAGCAGTGACTCGGACCAGGGGGGCAATGAGCAGTTCTTC
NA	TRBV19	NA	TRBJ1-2	CASSWGVFNGYTF	TGTGCCAGTAGTTGGGGGGTGTTTAATGGCTACACCTTC
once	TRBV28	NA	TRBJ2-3	CASSPPRGSTDTQYF	TGTGCCAGCAGTCCGCCACGGGGAAGCACAGATACGCAGTATTTT
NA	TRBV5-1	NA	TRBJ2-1	CASSLEPEVSWSEQFF	TGCGCCAGCAGCTTGGAACCGGAGGTTTCTTGGAGTGAGCAGTTCTTC
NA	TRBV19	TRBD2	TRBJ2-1	CASSAGLAGADEQFF	TGTGCCAGTAGTGCGGGACTAGCGGGAGCCGATGAGCAGTTCTTC
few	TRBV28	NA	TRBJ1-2	CASSLVQGGTGYTF	TGTGCCAGCAGTTTGGTCCAGGGTGGTACGGGCTACACCTTC
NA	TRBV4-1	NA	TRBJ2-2	CASSQPTWNTGELFF	TGCGCCAGCAGCCAACCGACTTGGAACACCGGGGAGCTGTTTTTT
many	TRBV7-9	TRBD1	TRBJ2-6	CASSPGTAYVLTF	TGTGCCAGCAGCCCCGGGACAGCCTATGTCCTGACTTTC
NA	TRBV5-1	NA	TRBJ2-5	CASSLLVGETQYF	TGCGCCAGCAGCTTGCTGGTCGGGGAGACCCAGTACTTC
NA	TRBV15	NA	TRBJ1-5	CATSDDLRTEDQPQHF	TGTGCCACCAGCGACGACCTACGGACAGAAGATCAGCCCCAGCATTTT
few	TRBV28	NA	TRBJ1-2	CASSLGVPRYYGYTF	TGTGCCAGCAGTTTGGGCGTTCCGCGATACTATGGCTACACCTTC
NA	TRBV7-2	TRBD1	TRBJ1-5	CASSLAGTGGRNQPQHF	TGTGCCAGCAGCTTAGCCGGGACAGGGGGAAGGAATCAGCCCCAGCATTTT
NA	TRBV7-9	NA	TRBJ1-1	CSSSFGQGQNTEAFF	TGTTCCAGCAGCTTCGGTCAGGGGCAGAACACTGAAGCTTTCTTT
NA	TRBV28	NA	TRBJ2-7	CASSKMGGVGAVGYEQYF	TGTGCCAGCAGTAAGATGGGGGGGGTGGGGGCAGTTGGCTACGAGCAGTACTTC
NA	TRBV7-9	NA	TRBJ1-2	CASSSVTAGPNYGYTF	TGTGCCAGCAGCTCCGTGACGGCGGGGCCTAACTATGGCTACACCTTC
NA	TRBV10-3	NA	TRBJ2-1	CAISRSGGAYNEQFF	TGTGCCATCAGTAGAAGCGGAGGGGCGTACAATGAGCAGTTCTTC
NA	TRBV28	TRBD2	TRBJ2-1	CASSLSSGSSYNEQFF	TGTGCCAGCAGCTTATCTAGCGGGAGCTCCTACAATGAGCAGTTCTTC
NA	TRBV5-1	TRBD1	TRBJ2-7	CASSSTGESISEQYF	TGCGCCAGCAGCTCTACAGGGGAGTCGATCTCCGAGCAGTACTTC
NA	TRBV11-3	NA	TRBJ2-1	CASSFESYNEQFF	TGTGCCAGCAGCTTTGAGAGTTACAATGAGCAGTTCTTC
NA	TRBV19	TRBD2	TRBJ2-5	CASSISTSGNQETQYF	TGTGCCAGTAGTATATCGACTAGCGGGAACCAAGAGACCCAGTACTTC
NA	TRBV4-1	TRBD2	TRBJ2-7	CASSPEGPTSGNYEQYF	TGCGCCAGCAGCCCCGAAGGCCCAACTAGCGGGAACTACGAGCAGTACTTC
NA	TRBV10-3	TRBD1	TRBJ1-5	CAISENPRDRYNNQPQHF	TGTGCCATCAGTGAGAACCCACGGGACAGGTACAACAATCAGCCCCAGCATTTT
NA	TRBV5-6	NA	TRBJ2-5	CASSGSGPGYQETQYF	TGTGCCAGCAGCGGTAGCGGTCCAGGGTACCAAGAGACCCAGTACTTC
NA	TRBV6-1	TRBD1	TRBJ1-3	CASTDRAGGNTIYF	TGTGCCAGCACGGACAGGGCGGGCGGAAACACCATATATTTT
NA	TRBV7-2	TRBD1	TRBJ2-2	CASSSGQMAGELFF	TGTGCCAGCAGCTCGGGACAGATGGCCGGGGAGCTGTTTTTT
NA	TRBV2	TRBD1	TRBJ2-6	CASSPTGAGGANVLTF	TGTGCCAGCAGTCCGACAGGGGCGGGAGGGGCCAACGTCCTGACTTTC
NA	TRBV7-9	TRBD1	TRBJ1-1	CASSEPGQGASEAFF	TGTGCCAGCAGCGAACCGGGACAGGGGGCTTCTGAAGCTTTCTTT
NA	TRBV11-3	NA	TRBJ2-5	CASSLVLGQETQYF	TGTGCCAGCAGCTTAGTTCTAGGCCAAGAGACCCAGTACTTC
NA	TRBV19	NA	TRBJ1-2	CASSPTQGTGGYTF	TGTGCCAGTAGTCCCACTCAGGGAACTGGAGGCTACACCTTC
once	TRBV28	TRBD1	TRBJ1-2	CASGGQGGTLYGYTF	TGTGCCAGCGGGGGCCAAGGGGGCACTCTATATGGCTACACCTTC
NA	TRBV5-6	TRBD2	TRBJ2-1	CASKLAGGSSYNEQFF	TGTGCCAGCAAACTAGCGGGAGGCAGCTCCTACAATGAGCAGTTCTTC
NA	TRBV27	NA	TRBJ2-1	CASSWSGPNNEQFF	TGTGCCAGCAGTTGGAGCGGACCCAACAATGAGCAGTTCTTC
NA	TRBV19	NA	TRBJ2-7	CASSRGATYEQYF	TGTGCCAGTAGTCGCGGGGCGACCTACGAGCAGTACTTC
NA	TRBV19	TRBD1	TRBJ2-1	CASSALGGTGGEQFF	TGTGCCAGTAGTGCCCTGGGAGGGACAGGGGGTGAGCAGTTCTTC
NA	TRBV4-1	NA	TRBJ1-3	CASSQLAVSGNTIYF	TGCGCCAGCAGCCAACTGGCCGTCTCTGGAAACACCATATATTTT
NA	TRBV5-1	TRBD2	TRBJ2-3	CASSLAAGGPADTQYF	TGCGCCAGCAGCTTGGCCGCGGGAGGGCCCGCAGATACGCAGTATTTT